A selection of T cell receptor beta chains follows, all from one sample in a study of cytomegalovirus exposure and HLA in healthy donors. Clones were read by immunoSEQ multiplex PCR, and TCRdb kept only the in-frame ones, dropping some. The sample lists approximately 150,000 clones, about 75% occurring once. Sequencing was performed on PBMCs. The receptors were sampled from a male donor in good health and CMV-seronegative. CDR3s include the opening cysteine and the closing phenylalanine or tryptophan. D genes are given only for firm matches. Expanded clones get a size class; other rows say once, few or many, or leave the size out.

J gene,V gene,D gene,clone size,CDR3 DNA,CDR3 protein
TRBJ2-7,TRBV19,-,-,TGTGCCAGTAGTACAGTGCGGGGATATAAGCAAGGAACCGAGCAGTACTTC,CASSTVRGYKQGTEQYF
TRBJ1-5,TRBV7-2,TRBD1,few,TGTGCCAGCAGCTTAGAAGGGACAGAGGGGCAGCCCCAGCATTTT,CASSLEGTEGQPQHF
TRBJ2-2,TRBV6-6,-,-,TGTGCCAGCAGTTTGGTACAGGCCCGGGAGCTGTTTTTT,CASSLVQARELFF
TRBJ1-1,TRBV18,-,-,TGTGCCAGCTCACCTCGCCCCGCGGGGACTGAAGCTTTCTTT,CASSPRPAGTEAFF
TRBJ1-2,TRBV6-6,TRBD1,-,TGTGCCATCGAGACAGGGGGCGGCTCAAACTATGGCTACACCTTC,CAIETGGGSNYGYTF
TRBJ1-1,TRBV2,-,few,TGTGCCAGCAGTGAAGAGGAGGAGGCACCGAACACTGAAGCTTTCTTT,CASSEEEEAPNTEAFF
TRBJ1-6,TRBV19,-,-,TGTGCCAGTAGTAACAGGGCGGTTTCACCCCTCCACTTT,CASSNRAVSPLHF
TRBJ1-2,TRBV5-1,TRBD1,-,TGCGCCAGCAGCCTGGGACAGAACTATGGCTACACCTTC,CASSLGQNYGYTF
TRBJ1-2,TRBV2,TRBD1,-,TGTGCCAGTGAAAGTGGGTCCGGGACAGAAGACGGCCTTTCTGGCTACACCTTC,CASESGSGTEDGLSGYTF
TRBJ2-7,TRBV4-2,-,-,TGTGCCAGCAGCCAAGTTTTCGGTACCTACGAGCAGTACTTC,CASSQVFGTYEQYF
TRBJ1-4,TRBV5-1,-,-,TGCGCCAGCAGCTTGGCGGGGACCAGGGGCTATGAAAAACTGTTTTTT,CASSLAGTRGYEKLFF
TRBJ2-5,TRBV29-1,TRBD2,-,TGCAGCGTCCCCGGCGGGGGACAAGAGACCCAGTACTTC,CSVPGGGQETQYF
TRBJ2-7,TRBV7-2,-,-,TGTGCCAGCAGCTCGAGGGACAAAACCTACGAGCAGTACTTC,CASSSRDKTYEQYF
TRBJ1-1,TRBV5-1,-,-,TGCGCCAGCAGCTTGGGCCCGGGGAGGACTGAAGCTTTCTTT,CASSLGPGRTEAFF
TRBJ2-4,TRBV13,TRBD2,-,TGTGCCAGCAGCCCGGCCGTCGGCGGGAGGACAGAAAACATTCAGTACTTC,CASSPAVGGRTENIQYF
TRBJ1-2,TRBV27,-,-,TGTGCCAGCAGTTCACCCCGGGTTGAAGCTAACTATGGCTACACCTTC,CASSSPRVEANYGYTF
TRBJ2-2,TRBV7-9,TRBD2,-,TGTGCCAGCAGCTTAGATGAGAGACTAGCGAGCGCGAACACCGGGGAGCTGTTTTTT,CASSLDERLASANTGELFF
TRBJ1-6,TRBV9,TRBD1,-,TGTGCCAGCAGCGTAACAGGGGGGGATTCACCCCTCCACTTT,CASSVTGGDSPLHF
TRBJ2-3,TRBV7-2,TRBD1,once,TGTGCCAGCAGCCCCCAGACAGGGGGCACAGATACGCAGTATTTT,CASSPQTGGTDTQYF
TRBJ2-7,TRBV10-3,TRBD2,once,TGTGCCATCAGTGATGGGCTTAGCGGGAGGGCCCACGAGCAGTACTTC,CAISDGLSGRAHEQYF
TRBJ2-5,TRBV30,-,-,TGTGCCTGGAGTGTAGGTGGACAGCAAGAGACCCAGTACTTC,CAWSVGGQQETQYF
TRBJ2-7,TRBV5-4,-,-,TGTGCCAGCAGCTTGGGTCAGGGTCTGCGGGATTCCTACGAGCAGTACTTC,CASSLGQGLRDSYEQYF
TRBJ2-1,TRBV4-3,TRBD2,-,TGCGCCAGCAGCCAGGCCGGGACTAGCGGGAGGTCTTCTAACAATGAGCAGTTCTTC,CASSQAGTSGRSSNNEQFF
TRBJ2-1,TRBV5-1,-,once,TGCGCCAGCAGCCACCAGGTGGGCTCCTACAATGAGCAGTTCTTC,CASSHQVGSYNEQFF
TRBJ1-4,TRBV9,-,-,TGTGCCAGCAGCGTATTGTCGGGAACTAATGAAAAACTGTTTTTT,CASSVLSGTNEKLFF
TRBJ1-6,TRBV30,-,-,TGTGCCTGGAGCTCCGAGGGAAATTCACCCCTCCACTTT,CAWSSEGNSPLHF